This T cell receptor beta chain comes out of a study of cytomegalovirus exposure and HLA in healthy donors. In regard to this clone: No antigen is known for it.

Study observations and caveats: Associated with HLA alleles at 0.05 false discovery rate in a later analysis were fewer than 20,000 TCR beta sequences. As a later analysis revealed, the rate of TCR association differed by HLA locus, with DRB1 most and HLA-C fewest. A later analysis reported that several of the most significant clusters appeared to be linked to common viral pathogens, among them Epstein-Barr virus. Immune exposure was documented only through CMV serostatus.

PCR employed 60 Vbeta and 13 Jbeta primers. Measured with immunoSEQ multiplex PCR; TCRdb has only the in-frame clones, and not every one. The sample includes around 190,000 clones. Unmatched junction bases numbered 7, after V lost 4 bases and J lost 4 bases. Germline values: CDR1 SGHRS, CDR2 YFSETQ. The CDR3 loop spans 15 amino acids. The chain couples TRBV5-1 to TRBJ1-1; 10 nucleotides match TRBD1. Sequencing was performed on PBMCs. The clonotype comes from a woman in her thirties in good health and CMV-seropositive. This CDR3 is CASSPRQGAATEAFF. The CDR3 DNA reads as TGCGCCAGCAGCCCACGACAGGGGGCTGCCACTGAAGCTTTCTTT.